A single count supports the clone carrying this TCR beta chain. The record originates from a study of control samples from healthy donors and cancer patients. Sequenced by immunoSEQ multiplex PCR; TCRdb stores in-frame clones only, minus some. The sample gives about 130,000 clones, just under 95% of which show up once; 13% to 15% is in the top ten. This CDR3 is 13 amino acids long. Looked up from germline, CDR1 is MNHNS and CDR2 is SASEGT. With 3 bases removed from V and 10 bases from J, the gap between germline ends came to 13 bases. The gene calls are TRBV6-1 and TRBJ1-5; D not resolved. This sequence was found in a man aged 55 to 69 with colorectal cancer. The sequenced sample consisted of PBMCs. The CDR3: CASSEIRERPQHF. In DNA form, the CDR3 reads TGTGCCAGCAGTGAGATAAGGGAGCGCCCCCAGCATTTT.